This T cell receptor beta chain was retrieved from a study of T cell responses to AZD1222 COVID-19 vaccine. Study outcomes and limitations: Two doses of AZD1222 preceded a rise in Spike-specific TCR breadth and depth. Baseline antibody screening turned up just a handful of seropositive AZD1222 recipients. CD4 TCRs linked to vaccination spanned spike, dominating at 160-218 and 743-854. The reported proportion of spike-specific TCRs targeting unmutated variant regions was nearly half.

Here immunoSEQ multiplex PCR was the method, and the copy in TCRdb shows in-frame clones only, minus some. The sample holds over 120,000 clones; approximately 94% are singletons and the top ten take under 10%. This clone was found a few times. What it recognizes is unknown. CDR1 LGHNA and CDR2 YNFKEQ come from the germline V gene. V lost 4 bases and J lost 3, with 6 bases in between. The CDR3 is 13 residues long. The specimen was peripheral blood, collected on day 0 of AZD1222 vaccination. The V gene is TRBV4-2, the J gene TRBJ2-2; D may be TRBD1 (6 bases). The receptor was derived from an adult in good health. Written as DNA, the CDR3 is TGTGCCAGCAGCCCAGGGGACACCGGGGAGCTGTTTTTT. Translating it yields CASSPGDTGELFF.